This TCR beta chain was sequenced during a study of blood T cell repertoires in COVID-19. About the research overall: Material from acute and convalescent COVID-19 was sourced from the United States, Italy and Spain. The cDNA or gDNA used as material had been derived from T cells, B-cell-depleted T cells, or PBMCs.

Original processing methods: From reference gene primer amplification, estimates of nucleated cell counts were derived. TCRdb's table, derived via immunoSEQ multiplex PCR, lists solely in-frame clones and lacks some. V, J and clone size derive from that table, while D and trimming were established from the DNA sequence. The data contain 150,000 to 200,000 clones, about 88% of them singletons. This clonotype was sampled from a human donor in a cohort sampled during active COVID-19. Specimen: peripheral blood.

The CDR3 here is CASSRSGTGSEKLFF. The CDR3 DNA is TGTGCCAGCAGCAGATCCGGGACAGGCTCCGAAAAACTGTTTTTT. This chain links TRBV6-2 or TRBV6-3 with TRBJ1-4; 8 bases are a match to TRBD1. This CDR3 is built from 15 residues. Germline V gives CDR1 MNHEY, CDR2 SVGEGT. The J segment lost 8 bases and the V segment lost 6 bases, leaving 11 bases of the junction unmatched.